This TCR beta chain was found in a study of T cells expressing NK-cell markers. Study context: Seven of the eight sequenced donors were HCMV-seropositive; one was seronegative. Study observations and caveats: Uncertainty persisted over the HCMV specificity of expanded NKG2C+ T cell clones. For four donors, these clonotypes were likewise the leading ones in the CD3+CD56-NKG2C+ fraction.

About this clonotype itself: The antigen is unknown.

Generation of TCR beta cDNA was performed by 5'RACE template switching incorporating UMIs. TCRdb processed the 5' RACE reads again and assigns one entry to each CDR3 protein, with no DNA. The sample totals 350,000 to 400,000 distinct CDR3 sequences; its top ten clones hold about 11%. There are 13 residues in the CDR3. In germline, CDR1 is MNHEY, CDR2 SVGAGI. The J gene is TRBJ1-1, the V gene TRBV6-5; TCRdb gives TRBD1 as the D gene, but with no DNA this cannot be confirmed. Sequencing was performed on blood T cells: a sorted CD56 or NKG2C T cell subset, CD4+ or CD8+ T cells, or bulk PBMC T cells (not recorded which). The sequence was collected from a woman aged 50 to 60 in good health. The CDR3 loop reads CASRVWGDTEAFF.